This record looks at one T cell receptor (beta chain) sequence and its context. No antigen is known for it. The sample originates from a study of T cells in Graves' hyperthyroidism and ophthalmopathy. Study-wide results and limits: Blood also carried most thyroid clonotypes expanded above 0.001.

Amplified regions were TCR beta CDR3 sequences from RNA transcripts. The study used the HTBI primer set for a first-round RT-PCR of the TCR CDR3. Using its own MiXCR run on the multiplex PCR reads, TCRdb lists one record per CDR3 protein. The table includes hundreds of thousands of distinct CDR3 sequences, 18% detected once. CDR1 is SGHKS and CDR2 is YYEKEE in the germline V gene (reference sequence). Unmatched junction bases numbered 11, after V lost 3 bases and J lost 3 bases. CDR3 length: 17 residues. The gene calls are TRBV5-5 and TRBJ1-5; 8 bases fit TRBD1. The source material was blood. The receptor was isolated from a woman aged 50 to 60 with Graves' hyperthyroidism that later progressed to Graves' ophthalmopathy. CDR3 amino acids: CASSSSAGQGFNQPQHF. In DNA, the CDR3 is TGTGCCAGCAGCTCCTCGGCAGGACAGGGTTTCAATCAGCCCCAGCATTTT.